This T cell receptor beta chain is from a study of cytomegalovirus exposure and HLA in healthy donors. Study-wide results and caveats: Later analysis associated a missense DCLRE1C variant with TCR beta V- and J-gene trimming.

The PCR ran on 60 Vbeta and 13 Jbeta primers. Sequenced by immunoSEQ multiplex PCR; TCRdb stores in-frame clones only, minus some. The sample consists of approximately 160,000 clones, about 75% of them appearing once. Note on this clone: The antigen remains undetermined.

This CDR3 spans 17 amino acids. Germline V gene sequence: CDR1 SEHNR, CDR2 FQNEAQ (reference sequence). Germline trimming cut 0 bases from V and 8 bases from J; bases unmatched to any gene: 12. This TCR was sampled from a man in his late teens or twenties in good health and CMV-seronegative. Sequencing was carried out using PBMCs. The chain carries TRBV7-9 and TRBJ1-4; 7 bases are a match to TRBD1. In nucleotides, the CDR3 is TGTGCCAGCAGCTTAGCGGCTACCGGGACAGATGCCGAAAAACTGTTTTTT. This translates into CASSLAATGTDAEKLFF. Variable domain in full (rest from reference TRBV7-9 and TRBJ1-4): DTGVSQNPRHKITKRGQNVTFRCDPISEHNRLYWYRQTLGQGPEFLTYFQNEAQLEKSRLLSDRFSAERPKGSFSTLEIQRTEQGDSAMYLCASSLAATGTDAEKLFFGSGTQLSVL.